Detailed here is one T cell receptor beta chain. V lost 6 bases to trimming and J lost 5 bases, with 17 bases between them. Germline values: CDR1 SNHLY, CDR2 FYNNEI. This CDR3 region has 15 residues. Original methodology: The authors estimated nucleated cell counts from reference gene primer amplification. The repertoire was sequenced with immunoSEQ multiplex PCR; TCRdb's copy has only in-frame clones and lacks some. That table furnishes V, J and clone size, whereas the DNA furnished D and trimming. The top ten hold about 2% of the sample, which has around 130,000 clones, more than 75% seen once. The entry originates in a study of blood T cell repertoires in COVID-19.

The sequencing input was peripheral blood. The rearrangement uses TRBV2 and TRBJ1-5; tentatively, D is TRBD1 (6 bases). This sequence originates from an older man with active COVID-19. For the CDR3, the DNA is TGTGCCAGCAGCGGTCACAGGGTACAGGATCAGCCCCAGCATTTT. Amino acid sequence: CASSGHRVQDQPQHF.